This is a list of T cell receptor beta chains from one sample in a study of regulatory T cells in long-lasting Graves disease. TCRdb re-analysed the multiplex PCR reads in MiXCR, keeping a single row per CDR3 protein. The data show roughly 380,000 distinct CDR3 sequences, with 15% to 17% seen just once and around a fifth held by the top ten. The sequences come from peripheral blood mononuclear cells (PBMCs), collected at new diagnosis, from a patient treated with antithyroid drugs. These receptors all come from a female donor with Graves disease. CDR3s include the opening cysteine and the closing phenylalanine or tryptophan. A D gene is named only where the DNA matches it firmly. The size field is filled for only some rows; it gives once, few, many or a size class.

>many|NA|TRBV6-2/TRBV6-3|TRBJ1-2
TGTGCCAGCAGTTACTTTCCGGCAGAAGCTAACTATGGCTACACCTTC
CASSYFPAEANYGYTF
>many|TRBD2|TRBV12-3/TRBV12-4|TRBJ2-1
TGTGCCAGCAGTGAGGGACTAGCGGGGGGGCTCGGGCAGTTCTTC
CASSEGLAGGLGQFF
>many|TRBD2|TRBV12-3/TRBV12-4|TRBJ2-1
TGTGCCAGCAGTTTGATAGCGGGGGGGCGATACAATGAGCAGTTCTTC
CASSLIAGGRYNEQFF
>many|NA|TRBV6-1|TRBJ2-1
TGTGCCAGCCGCCCTCCTCGGATCTGGGAGGGAGTAGGGGGCAATGAGCAGTTCTTC
CASRPPRIWEGVGGNEQFF
>NA|NA|TRBV18|TRBJ2-3
TGTGCCAGCTCACGAATCCGGGAGTCGACCACAGATACGCAGTATTTT
CASSRIRESTTDTQYF
>many|TRBD2|TRBV20-1|TRBJ2-1
TGCAGTGCTAGAGATCTATTAGGACCGGGACTAGATTCATCCTACAATGAGCAGTTCTTC
CSARDLLGPGLDSSYNEQFF
>many|NA|TRBV12-3/TRBV12-4|TRBJ2-5
TGTGCCAGCAGTCCCCGGATATTTCAAGAGACCCAGTACTTC
CASSPRIFQETQYF
>many|NA|TRBV5-5|TRBJ1-5
TGTGCCAGCAGCTTGTGGGGGGGCAATCAGCCCCAGCATTTT
CASSLWGGNQPQHF
>many|TRBD2|TRBV20-1|TRBJ2-1
TGCAGTGCTCCGGGACTAGCAAAGTTTAACAATGAGCAGTTCTTC
CSAPGLAKFNNEQFF
>NA|NA|TRBV7-6|TRBJ2-7
TGTGCCAGCAGCTGGAGGCCGGGGGACAGCTTAACCTACGAGCAGTACTTC
CASSWRPGDSLTYEQYF
>few|NA|TRBV10-3|TRBJ2-4
TGTGCCATCAGTGAACACGGTGAAGGAAGGAACATTCAGTACTTC
CAISEHGEGRNIQYF
>many|NA|TRBV12-3/TRBV12-4|TRBJ2-1
TGTGCCAGCAGCTTTGGCTCCTACAATGAGCAGTTCTTC
CASSFGSYNEQFF
>NA|NA|TRBV6-5|TRBJ1-5
TGTGCCAGCAGTTACTCGAGCTTCCAGCCCCAGCATTTT
CASSYSSFQPQHF
>NA|NA|TRBV14|TRBJ2-7
TGTGCCAGCAGCCCCCCCTTTGCGGAGCAGTACTTC
CASSPPFAEQYF
>many|TRBD2|TRBV5-1|TRBJ2-1
TGCGCCAGCAGAACTAGCGGGAGTGGAGGGAATGAGCAGTTCTTC
CASRTSGSGGNEQFF
>many|NA|TRBV2|TRBJ1-2
TGTGCCAGCAGCTCTCCCAAACTCGGCGGCAACTATGGCTACACCTTC
CASSSPKLGGNYGYTF
>NA|NA|TRBV3-1|TRBJ1-4
TGTGCCAGCAGCCAAGGACTCCCAGAGTCTAATGAAAAACTGTTTTTT
CASSQGLPESNEKLFF
>many|NA|TRBV14|TRBJ1-1
TGTGCCAGCAGCCCATGGGGGCCAAACACTGAAGCTTTCTTT
CASSPWGPNTEAFF
>many|TRBD2|TRBV5-5|TRBJ2-1
TGTGCCAGCATTACGGGGGGCAATGAGCAGTTCTTC
CASITGGNEQFF
>many|TRBD2|TRBV20-1|TRBJ2-5
TGCAGCCAAAATGGACTAGTTTACGGGGCATATCAAGAGACCCAGTACTTC
CSQNGLVYGAYQETQYF
>NA|TRBD1|TRBV12-3/TRBV12-4|TRBJ1-1
TGTGCCAGCAGGACAGGGCCCGAGACTGAAGCTTTCTTT
CASRTGPETEAFF
>many|TRBD2|TRBV11-2|TRBJ2-1
TGTGCCAGCAGCTTTCGATTCGCGGGGGGCGGACGAGGGGAGCAGTTCTTC
CASSFRFAGGGRGEQFF
>many|TRBD1|TRBV28|TRBJ2-7
TGTGCCAGCACCCCCCATTACGGGACAGGGCCCTACGAGCAGTACTTC
CASTPHYGTGPYEQYF
>many|NA|TRBV10-1|TRBJ2-1
TGCGCCAGCAGTGAGTCCTCACCGCTGGTCGGTGAGCAGTTCTTC
CASSESSPLVGEQFF
>many|NA|TRBV30|TRBJ1-2
TGTGCCTGGATTAACAGCTATGGCTACACCTTC
CAWINSYGYTF
>NA|NA|TRBV2|TRBJ1-2
TGTGCCAGCTCACCACCGGGCGGGAGCGGCTATGGCTACACCTTC
CASSPPGGSGYGYTF
>many|NA|TRBV2|TRBJ1-5
TGTGCCAGCAGGGTGGGCACAGGTGGCAATCAGCCCCAGCATTTT
CASRVGTGGNQPQHF
>NA|TRBD1|TRBV20-1|TRBJ2-6
TGCAGTGCTAGGGGGTGGGACGCAGGGGGCCCTGGGGCCAACGTCCTGACTTTC
CSARGWDAGGPGANVLTF
>many|TRBD2|TRBV5-1|TRBJ2-1
TGCGCCAGCAGCTTGGGGACTAGCGGGACAGGCGATGAGCAGTTCTTC
CASSLGTSGTGDEQFF
>many|TRBD2|TRBV7-2|TRBJ2-7
TGTGCCAGCAGCTCGACTAGCGTCGAGCAGTACTTC
CASSSTSVEQYF
>many|NA|TRBV24-1|TRBJ2-1
TGTGCCACCAGTGATTCAGTCCCGACGGCCCCCTTCAATGAGCAGTTCTTC
CATSDSVPTAPFNEQFF
>many|TRBD2|TRBV7-3|TRBJ2-3
TGTGCCAGCAGCTACCGGGGACTAGCAGCAGATACGCAGTATTTT
CASSYRGLAADTQYF
>NA|NA|TRBV5-4|TRBJ1-4
TGTGCCAGCAGCTCCCGACAGGAGAATGAAAAACTGTTTTTT
CASSSRQENEKLFF
>many|TRBD2|TRBV24-1|TRBJ2-5
TGTGCCACCAGTGACGGAGGGACTAGCGGGAGGGAGACCCAGTACTTC
CATSDGGTSGRETQYF
>few|NA|TRBV3-1|TRBJ2-5
TGTGCCAGCAGTCTCGACAGGTGGAGGACCTTTCACCAAGAGACCCAGTACTTC
CASSLDRWRTFHQETQYF
>few|NA|TRBV27|TRBJ1-2
TGTGCCAGCAGTGAGATCGGGTATAACTATGGCTACACCTTC
CASSEIGYNYGYTF
>many|NA|TRBV6-2/TRBV6-3|TRBJ2-7
TGCGCCAGCAGTGAACGGTTGCCCGGGGAGCAGTACTTC
CASSERLPGEQYF
>NA|NA|TRBV2|TRBJ2-3
TGTGCCAGCAGTGATCCTGTTGGGGGAAGCACAGATACGCAGTATTTT
CASSDPVGGSTDTQYF
>many|NA|TRBV28|TRBJ1-6
TGTGCCAGCAGTACAATCCAAGGACGGGAGAATTTCGTTTCACCCCTCCACTTT
CASSTIQGRENFVSPLHF
>few|NA|TRBV2|TRBJ1-5
TGTGCCAGCAGTGAAAGGAAGGGCCTGGGGACCCAGCCCCAGCATTTT
CASSERKGLGTQPQHF
>many|TRBD2|TRBV20-1|TRBJ2-1
TGCAGTGCTAGTGGTAGCGGGGATTACAATGAGCAGTTCTTC
CSASGSGDYNEQFF
>many|NA|TRBV7-9|TRBJ1-1
TGTGCCAGCAGCTTAGGACAGCTAACACGTTGGGACACTGAAGCTTTCTTT
CASSLGQLTRWDTEAFF
>many|NA|TRBV28|TRBJ2-3
TGTGCCAGCAGCCAACAGGGAGGGCGAAGCACAGATACGCAGTATTTT
CASSQQGGRSTDTQYF